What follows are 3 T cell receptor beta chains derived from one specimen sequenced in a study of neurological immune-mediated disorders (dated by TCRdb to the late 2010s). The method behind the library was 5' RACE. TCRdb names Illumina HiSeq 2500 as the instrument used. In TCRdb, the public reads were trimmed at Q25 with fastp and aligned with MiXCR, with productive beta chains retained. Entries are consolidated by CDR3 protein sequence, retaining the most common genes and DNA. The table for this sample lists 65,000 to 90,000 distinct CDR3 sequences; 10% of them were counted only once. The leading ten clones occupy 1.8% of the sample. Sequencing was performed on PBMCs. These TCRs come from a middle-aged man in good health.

The CDR3 coding sequence is TGTGCCAGCAGTTATAAAGTCTACGAGCAGTACTTC. It codes for CASSYKVYEQYF. The chain employs TRBV6-6 and TRBJ2-7; no definite D call. V gave up 3 bases and J gave up 3 bases, with 6 bases separating them. The CDR3 totals 12 residues. Germline V CDR1 and CDR2: MNHNY, SVGAGI (reference sequence).

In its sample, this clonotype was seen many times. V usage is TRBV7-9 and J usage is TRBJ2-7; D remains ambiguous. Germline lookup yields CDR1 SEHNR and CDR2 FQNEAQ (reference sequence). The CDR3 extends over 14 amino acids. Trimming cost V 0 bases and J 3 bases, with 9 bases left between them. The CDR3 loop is CASSLAGNNYEQYF. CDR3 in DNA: TGTGCCAGCAGCTTAGCGGGGAATAACTACGAGCAGTACTTC. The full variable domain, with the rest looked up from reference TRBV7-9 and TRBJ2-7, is DTGVSQNPRHKITKRGQNVTFRCDPISEHNRLYWYRQTLGQGPEFLTYFQNEAQLEKSRLLSDRFSAERPKGSFSTLEIQRTEQGDSAMYLCASSLAGNNYEQYFGPGTRLTVT.

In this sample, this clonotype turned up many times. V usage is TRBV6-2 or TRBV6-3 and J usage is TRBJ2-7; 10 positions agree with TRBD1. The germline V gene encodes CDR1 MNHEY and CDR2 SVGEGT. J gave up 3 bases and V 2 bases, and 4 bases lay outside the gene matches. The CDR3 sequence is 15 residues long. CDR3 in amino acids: CASSYQDRGRYEQYF. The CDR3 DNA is TGTGCCAGCAGTTACCAAGACAGGGGGCGCTACGAGCAGTACTTC.